One sample yielded the 28 T cell receptor beta chains listed below, sequenced in a study of tumor-infiltrating lymphocytes in primary liver carcinoma. Using a constant-region primer together with ProtoScript II reverse transcriptase, TCR beta cDNA was made from around 0.55 ug of total RNA. TCR beta libraries came from three nested multiplex PCR rounds using slightly modified ARM-PCR. The opening two PCR rounds, around 9 cycles each, paired TRBV1-TRBV30 forward primers with a C-beta reverse primer. MiXCR was run by TCRdb on the multiplex PCR reads, yielding one entry per CDR3 protein. Seen here are about 110,000 distinct CDR3 sequences, about four fifths observed once, and the top ten hold about 20%. Starting material for RNA and DNA co-extraction consisted of roughly 18-34 mg of unsorted bulk tissue. The sequenced sample was liver tumor tissue from sampling region 3. The subset: tumor region T3, left-lateral pole. The source of these receptors is a man in his forties with primary liver carcinoma and hepatitis B virus infection.

This chain joins TRBV19 and TRBJ2-2, with 9 bases that match TRBD1. Germline V CDR1 and CDR2: LNHDA, SQIVND (reference sequence). V shed 7 bases and J 2 bases; nucleotides not matched to a gene: 5. The CDR3 runs 15 residues. The CDR3 loop is CASNPGQGNTGELFF. CDR3 in DNA: TGTGCCAGTAATCCGGGACAGGGAAACACCGGGGAGCTGTTTTTT.

Comments on this clonotype: An end of the junction does not agree with germline; a read error may underlie this. This rearrangement joins TRBV12-3 or TRBV12-4 to TRBJ1-1, with D unresolved. CDR3 length: 14 residues. CDR3 sequence: CASSSANRNTEAFF. The CDR3 region has the DNA TGCGCCAGCAGTTCGGCAAATAGGAACACTGAAGCTTTCTTT.

The chain recombines TRBV12-3 or TRBV12-4 with TRBJ2-7; 7 bases map to TRBD1. The CDR3 is 15 residues long. V trimming: 6 bases; J trimming: 12 bases; junction bases outside the gene matches: 20. CDR3 DNA: TGTGCCAGCAGACATACACAACAGGGGCTCTACGAACTGTACTTC. This codes for CASRHTQQGLYELYF.

The chain is built from TRBV10-2 and TRBJ2-7, with 9 bases identical to TRBD2. The CDR3 runs 17 residues. Germline V gene lookup returns CDR1 WSHSY and CDR2 SAAADI. This chain's CDR3 is CTSTSSGIGGRVNEQYF. CDR3 DNA: TGCACTAGTACCTCATCCGGGATTGGCGGGAGGGTCAACGAGCAGTACTTC.

About this clonotype: A much larger clone is a single base away; this may be a read error. This chain uses TRBV20-1 with TRBJ2-5, with D tentatively TRBD1 (7 bases). The CDR3 is made up of 12 amino acids. From germline, CDR1 is DFQATT and CDR2 SNEGSKA (reference sequence). V lost 8 bases to trimming and J lost 4 bases, with 14 bases between them. CDR3 sequence (DNA): TGCAGTCCACGGGGGACAGCAGAGACCCAGTACTTC. This gives the protein CSPRGTAETQYF.

A word on this clonotype: Germline is not matched at one junction end, which may reflect a read error. The chain couples TRBV29-1 to TRBJ2-3, with D perhaps TRBD2 (7 bases). The CDR3 sequence is 12 residues long. Germline CDR1 is SQVTM and CDR2 is ANQGSEA. This chain's CDR3 is CSLDAGADTQYF. The CDR3 nucleotides read TGCAGCCTAGATGCGGGGGCTGATACACAGTATTTT.

Worth noting for this clonotype: Sequence at one end of the junction differs from germline and may be a read error. This sequence joins TRBV5-1 and TRBJ2-1, with D maybe TRBD1 (6 bases). The V gene's germline CDR1 is SGHRS and CDR2 YFSETQ. This CDR3 is built from 15 residues. CDR3 coding DNA: TGCGCCAGCAGCACCCAGGGGTCCTTCTACAATGAGCACTTCTTC. This sequence encodes CASSTQGSFYNEHFF.

To note about this clonotype: The junction departs from germline at one end; a sequencing error may be responsible. The rearrangement uses TRBV29-1 and TRBJ2-3; 10 bases line up with TRBD2. In germline, CDR1 is SQVTM, CDR2 ANQGSEA. CDR3 length: 14 residues. The DNA for the CDR3 is TGCAACGTTGCTGGACTAGCGGACACAGATACGCAGTATTTT. As protein: CNVAGLADTDTQYF.

About this clonotype itself: One end of the junction is discordant with germline, which a read error may explain. The chain employs TRBV4-3 and TRBJ2-3; 14 bases agree with TRBD2. The CDR3 consists of 20 residues. Per the germline V gene, CDR1 is LGHNA and CDR2 is YSLEER. CDR3 in DNA: TGCGCCAGTAGCCAGGATCTTCCCTCCGGGACTAGCGGGAGAGCAGATATGCAATATTTT. It is translated as CASSQDLPSGTSGRADMQYF.

Details on this clonotype: Its ends do not fully match the called genes, so a read error is possible. This CDR3 is CAISALDGNYGYTF. DNA for the CDR3: TGTGCCATTAGCGCCCTTGATGGGAACTATGGTTACACCTTC. The rearrangement uses TRBV4-2 and TRBJ1-2; D not resolved. Germline loops: CDR1 LGHNA, CDR2 YNFKEQ. This CDR3 comprises 14 residues.

In the case of this clonotype: A junction end diverges from the germline sequence, so it may reflect a read error. J is TRBJ2-7 and V is TRBV7-9; D is perhaps TRBD2 (6 bases). CDR1 is SEHNR, CDR2 FQNEAQ, per germline (reference sequence). The CDR3 is 18 residues long. The CDR3 loop is CASSLEGGSGTLPYEQYF. CDR3 nucleotide sequence: TGCGCCAGCAGCTTAGAGGGAGGATCGGGGACTTTACCCTACGAGCAGTACTTC.

The rearrangement uses TRBV29-1 and TRBJ1-1, with 7 bases matching TRBD1. With 7 bases clipped from V and 7 bases from J, the junction kept 12 bases outside the gene matches. The CDR3 is made up of 13 amino acids. Germline assignment: CDR1 SQVTM and CDR2 ANQGSEA. The CDR3 nucleotides are TGCAGCGATAGGGAGGGGGCGCGGATTGAAGCTTTCTTT. As protein: CSDREGARIEAFF.

Remarks on this clonotype: The conserved phenylalanine or tryptophan is not found at the CDR3 terminus, so this likely reflects a read error. The gene calls are TRBV10-3 and TRBJ2-5; tentatively, D is TRBD2 (5 bases). CDR3 size: 15 residues. CDR1 ENHRY and CDR2 SYGVKD come from the germline V gene. V was clipped by 4 bases and J by 4 bases, with 16 bases between them. The CDR3 sequence is CAISATSQAGETQYS. The CDR3 DNA is TGTGCCATCAGTGCTACTAGTCAAGCAGGAGAGACCCAGTACTCC.

This rearrangement joins TRBV20-1 to TRBJ1-3; TRBD1 aligns across 8 bases. Germline V CDR1 and CDR2: DFQATT, SNEGSKA (reference sequence). The CDR3 extends over 15 amino acids. V dropped 1 base and J dropped 2; count of bases not matched to a gene: 4. The CDR3 sequence is CSARGPTGAGNTIYF. For the CDR3, the DNA is TGCAGTGCTAGAGGGCCGACAGGGGCTGGAAACACCATATATTTT.

This clonotype was observed a single time. The rearrangement joins TRBV29-1 to TRBJ2-7, with D perhaps assigned TRBD1 or TRBD2 (5 bases each). The V gene's germline CDR1 is SQVTM and CDR2 ANQGSEA. The CDR3 runs 16 residues. V was shortened by 7 bases and J by 2 bases, with 24 bases between the two germline ends. The DNA for the CDR3 is TGCAGCGCCATGTCATCCGGGACCGGCATTCCCTACGAGCAGTACTTC. This translates into CSAMSSGTGIPYEQYF.

V usage is TRBV11-1 and J usage is TRBJ2-2, with unresolved D. In germline, CDR1 is SGHAT, CDR2 FQDESV (reference sequence). The CDR3 contains 12 residues. V lost 8 bases to trimming and J lost 3 bases, with 7 bases between them. The CDR3 DNA is TGTGCCAGCCTTTGGGACACCGGGGAGCTGTTTTTT. Protein product: CASLWDTGELFF.

On this clonotype: At one end the junction does not follow the germline gene, possibly because of a read error. The genes are TRBV29-1 and TRBJ2-1; the match to TRBD2 covers 7 bases. This CDR3 region has 14 residues. Germline CDR1 is SQVTM and CDR2 is ANQGSEA. This CDR3 reads CSGGGSGSYNEHFF. CDR3 bases: TGCAGTGGGGGGGGGAGCGGCTCCTACAATGAGCACTTCTTC.

With regard to this clonotype: One end of the junction fails to match germline, which may point to a read error. The chain recombines TRBV10-2 with TRBJ2-7; D is uncertain. CDR1 is WSHSY and CDR2 is SAAADI in the germline V gene. The length of the CDR3 is 12 residues. Written as DNA, the CDR3 is TGTGCCATCAAGGCGGCGTCCTACGAGCAGTACTTC. Amino acid sequence: CAIKAASYEQYF.

With regard to this clonotype: The conserved final phenylalanine or tryptophan is absent from the CDR3, which likely points to a read error. The V and J genes are TRBV12-3 or TRBV12-4 and TRBJ2-7, with D perhaps given as TRBD1 or TRBD2 (6 bases each). The CDR3 is 15 amino acids. CDR3 nucleotides: TGTGCCAGCAGTTTAAGGGGGGCAGGAGCCTACGGGCAGTACTTA. Protein: CASSLRGAGAYGQYL.

By share, this clonotype ranks as medium-sized. The rearrangement uses TRBV6-1 and TRBJ2-7, with no clear D. Trimming cost V 3 bases and J 3 bases, with 12 bases left between them. The CDR3 is made up of 14 amino acids. Germline CDR1 reads MNHNS; CDR2 reads SASEGT. CDR3 protein: CASSDGRLSYEQYF. The CDR3 DNA reads TGTGCCAGCAGTGACGGCCGGTTAAGCTACGAGCAGTACTTC.

This clonotype was seen a single time. V usage is TRBV6-1 and J usage is TRBJ1-5; no clear D. The CDR3 is made up of 14 amino acids. CDR1 and CDR2 from the germline V gene are MNHNS and SASEGT. V was trimmed by 6 bases and J by 10 bases, leaving 19 bases between them. The CDR3 here is CASSEVREKAPQHF. Here the CDR3 DNA reads TGTGCCAGCAGCGAGGTGAGGGAAAAGGCACCCCAGCATTTT.

Details on this clonotype: At one end the junction does not follow the germline gene, possibly because of a read error. The rearrangement links TRBV29-1 to TRBJ2-2; 8 bases match TRBD2. Germline CDR1 SQVTM, CDR2 ANQGSEA. The CDR3 extends over 15 amino acids. CDR3 nucleotides: TGCAGCATTGGGACTAGTGCGGCGAACACCGGGGAGCCGTTTTTT. Translation gives CSIGTSAANTGEPFF.

On this clonotype itself: The CDR3 does not end in the conserved phenylalanine or tryptophan, so this is likely a read error. The V gene is TRBV12-3 or TRBV12-4, the J gene TRBJ2-5; possible D gene TRBD2, 6 bases. This CDR3 spans 15 amino acids. V lost 10 bases to trimming and J lost 0 bases, with 18 bases between them. Written as DNA, the CDR3 is TGTGCCAACTCTAACGGAGGGGTCAACCAAGAGACCCAGTACTTA. This sequence encodes CANSNGGVNQETQYL.

This clonotype was detected only once. The chain recombines TRBV29-1 with TRBJ2-1; 8 nucleotides match TRBD2. V trimming: 8 bases; J trimming: 3 bases; junction bases outside the gene matches: 12. This CDR3 has 15 amino acids. Germline CDR1 and CDR2: SQVTM and ANQGSEA. The CDR3, as DNA: TGCAGCATCGGACTATCGGGAGGGTTCTACAATGAGCAGTTCTTC. The encoded protein is CSIGLSGGFYNEQFF.

A word on this clonotype: Sequence at one end of the junction differs from germline and may be a read error. The chain is built from TRBV6-2 or TRBV6-3 and TRBJ2-7; unclear D gene. The CDR3 loop spans 14 amino acids. In germline, CDR1 is MNHEY, CDR2 SVGEGT. CDR3 residues: CARNDAKGRYERYF. As DNA, the CDR3 is TGTGCCAGGAACGACGCCAAGGGAAGGTACGAGCGGTACTTC.

Note on this clonotype: Because it lacks the conserved phenylalanine or tryptophan at the end, this CDR3 is likely a read error. The gene calls are TRBV11-2 and TRBJ2-3, with 8 nucleotides matching TRBD2. CDR1 is SGHAT and CDR2 is FQNNGV in the germline V gene. The CDR3 is 16 residues long. The CDR3 is CAGSLQAGVRTDTQYS. The CDR3 region has the DNA TGTGCCGGCAGCTTACAAGCGGGAGTCAGGACAGATACGCAGTATTCT.

Note on this clonotype: One end of the junction does not line up with germline, which may come from a read error. The chain has TRBV29-1 and TRBJ2-1; D may be TRBD2 (6 bases). The CDR3 runs to 16 residues. Germline CDR1 reads SQVTM; CDR2 reads ANQGSEA. The CDR3 sequence is CSVDSLAGNSCNEQFF. CDR3 DNA: TGCAGCGTTGATTCACTAGCAGGGAATTCCTGCAATGAGCAGTTCTTC.

A word on this clonotype: At one end the junction does not follow the germline gene, possibly because of a read error. This rearrangement joins TRBV5-1 to TRBJ1-4; D gene ambiguous. The CDR3 covers 15 residues. Germline V gene data show CDR1 as SGHRS and CDR2 as YFSETQ. This chain's CDR3 is CASSLDGRPDEKLYF. In DNA, the CDR3 is TGCGCCAGCAGCTTGGATGGCCGACCGGATGAAAAACTGTATTTT.